This is a list of T cell receptor beta chains from one sample in a study of blood T cell repertoires in COVID-19. Libraries were prepared by immunoSEQ multiplex PCR; TCRdb keeps only in-frame clonotypes and omits some of them. The top ten hold around 1.5% of the sample, which has 300,000 or so clones, over 80% seen once. Sequenced material: peripheral blood. These TCRs come from a woman in her thirties or forties who had recovered from COVID-19. The CDR3 runs from the conserved cysteine through the conserved F or W. Each record gives: J gene, V gene, D gene, clone size, CDR3 DNA, CDR3 protein. The D gene is left open where the match is weak. Clone size is stated in some rows and not others, as once, few, many or a class when expanded.

TRBJ2-3 TRBV5-4 - - TGTGCCAGCAGCTTAAGACTTTCCACAGATACGCAGTATTTT CASSLRLSTDTQYF
TRBJ1-2 TRBV9 TRBD1 - TGTGCCAGCAGCGCTGACCCACAGGGGGCTTACTATGGCTACACCTTC CASSADPQGAYYGYTF
TRBJ1-1 TRBV29-1 - - TGCAGCGTTATGAGGGTAAGGACTGAAGCTTTCTTT CSVMRVRTEAFF
TRBJ1-1 TRBV3-1/TRBV3-2 TRBD1 once TGTGCCAGCAGCCGAGACAGGGTGAACACTGAAGCTTTCTTT CASSRDRVNTEAFF
TRBJ2-3 TRBV9 TRBD2 - TGTGCCAGCAGCCCACGGAGCAACAGCGGGGGGGGTAACACAGATACGCAGTATTTT CASSPRSNSGGGNTDTQYF
TRBJ2-7 TRBV15 TRBD1 - TGTGCCACCAGCAGACCTCGGGACAGGGGAAACGAGCAGTACTTC CATSRPRDRGNEQYF
TRBJ2-1 TRBV5-1 TRBD2 - TGCGCCAGCAGCTTGGGACTAGCGGGGGATGAGCAGTTCTTC CASSLGLAGDEQFF
TRBJ1-2 TRBV10-3 TRBD1 - TGTGCCATCAGCACCTTATGGACAGGGGCGGAAGGCTACACCTTC CAISTLWTGAEGYTF
TRBJ1-1 TRBV12-3/TRBV12-4 - - TGTGCCAGCAGTTTAGAAGGGGGCACTGAAGCTTTCTTT CASSLEGGTEAFF
TRBJ2-2 TRBV14 - - TGTGCCAGCAGCCAATATACGAACACCGGGGAGCTGTTTTTT CASSQYTNTGELFF
TRBJ2-2 TRBV11-3 - - TGTGCCAGCAGCTTACTCCGGGGAGAGGCGGGGGAGCTGTTTTTT CASSLLRGEAGELFF
TRBJ1-1 TRBV6-5 - - TGTGCCAGCAGTTACGGCAGGGGCACTGAAGCTTTCTTT CASSYGRGTEAFF
TRBJ1-1 TRBV5-1 - - TGCGCCAGCAGCCTTACAGGGATCGCTGAAGCTTTCTTT CASSLTGIAEAFF
TRBJ2-5 TRBV5-1 - once TGCGCCAGCAGCCCAAACAGTGACCGGGGGACCCAGTACTTC CASSPNSDRGTQYF
TRBJ2-5 TRBV12-3/TRBV12-4 TRBD2 - TGTGCCAGCACCCTTTCGGGGGGGGAGACCCAGTACTTC CASTLSGGETQYF
TRBJ1-2 TRBV7-9 TRBD1 - TGTGCCAGCAGCTTAACAGGGGTCCCCTATGGCTACACCTTC CASSLTGVPYGYTF
TRBJ1-1 TRBV7-2 - once TGTGCCAGCAGTCTGCAGGGGTGGACTGAAGCTTTCTTT CASSLQGWTEAFF
TRBJ2-5 TRBV10-3 TRBD2 - TGTGCCATCAGTGAAGGAGGACTAGGGGCAGCAGAGACCCAGTACTTC CAISEGGLGAAETQYF
TRBJ1-4 TRBV6-6 - - TGTGCCAGCAGTCCCTCGGGGAAGGAAAAACTGTTTTTT CASSPSGKEKLFF
TRBJ1-2 TRBV5-4 TRBD1 - TGTGCCAGCAGCTTGGCGCGAGGGACAGGGGACCACTTC CASSLARGTGDHF
TRBJ1-4 TRBV6-2/TRBV6-3 TRBD1 - TGTGCCAGCAGCGTGGCCGGGACAGTCAATGAAAAACTGTTTTTT CASSVAGTVNEKLFF
TRBJ1-2 TRBV9 TRBD1 - TGTGCCAGCAGCCCTATGGGACAGGGTTGGTATGGCTACACCTTC CASSPMGQGWYGYTF
TRBJ1-2 TRBV5-5 - few TGTGCCAGCAGCCGTCTCGGGGTGGGCTATGGCTACACCTTC CASSRLGVGYGYTF
TRBJ2-6 TRBV19 - - TGTGCCAGTAGCCAGGGGAGCGGGGCCAACGTCCTGACTTTC CASSQGSGANVLTF
TRBJ1-2 TRBV29-1 - once TGCAGCGTGGAGGACTTAAGCGGGGGCTACACCTTC CSVEDLSGGYTF
TRBJ2-7 TRBV6-6 TRBD2 once TGTGCCACCAATCGGCGGACTAGCGGGGGGTCCGCCTACGAGCAGTACTTC CATNRRTSGGSAYEQYF
TRBJ1-2 TRBV5-6 TRBD1 - TGTGCCAGCACCGGTGGGACAGTGTATGGCTACACCTTC CASTGGTVYGYTF
TRBJ1-1 TRBV6-4 - once TGTGCCAGCAGTGAAGCTATGAACACTGAAGCTTTCTTT CASSEAMNTEAFF
TRBJ2-5 TRBV9 TRBD1 - TGTGCCAGCAGCGTTCGACAGGGGGCCGGAGAGACCCAGTACTTC CASSVRQGAGETQYF
TRBJ2-3 TRBV30 TRBD2 once TGTGCCTGGAGACTAGCGGGTTTCCCAGATACGCAGTATTTT CAWRLAGFPDTQYF
TRBJ2-7 TRBV7-9 TRBD1 - TGTGCCAGCAGCAACCCGAGGACAGGAGCTTACGAGCAGTACTTC CASSNPRTGAYEQYF
TRBJ2-4 TRBV14 TRBD2 - TGTGCCAGCAGCCAATTTAGCGGGGGGACCGCCAAAAACATTCAGTACTTC CASSQFSGGTAKNIQYF
TRBJ1-5 TRBV6-6 TRBD1 few TGTGCCAGCACCACTACAGGGGATTTCGAACAGCCCCAGCATTTT CASTTTGDFEQPQHF
TRBJ1-2 TRBV2 - once TGTGCCAGCAGTGAAGATCTGGGCAGAGTGGGCTACACCTTC CASSEDLGRVGYTF
TRBJ1-5 TRBV7-8 - - TGTGCCAGCAGCTTCAAACCTGGCCAGGGAAGCAATCAGCCCCAGCATTTT CASSFKPGQGSNQPQHF
TRBJ1-1 TRBV5-1 TRBD1 - TGCGCCAGCAGCGCGTCAGACAGGGGGAACACTGAAGCTTTCTTT CASSASDRGNTEAFF
TRBJ2-3 TRBV7-3 TRBD2 - TGTGCCAGCAGCCCTACTAGCGGGGGTAAAGATACGCAGTATTTT CASSPTSGGKDTQYF
TRBJ2-5 TRBV4-2 - - TGTGCCAGCGCCCACTTTTCGGAGACCCAGTACTTC CASAHFSETQYF
TRBJ1-4 TRBV6-6 - - TGTGCCAGCAGTTACGCAGGCTTAATCGAAAAACTGTTTTTT CASSYAGLIEKLFF
TRBJ2-1 TRBV19 - - TGTGCCAGTAGTATCGAGACAGGTCGCCCTAACGAGCAGTTCTTC CASSIETGRPNEQFF
TRBJ2-3 TRBV3-1/TRBV3-2 TRBD1 - TGTGCCAGCAGCCAGGGACAGGGGAGAGGGGATACGCAGTATTTT CASSQGQGRGDTQYF
TRBJ1-1 TRBV27 TRBD1 few TGTGCCAGCTGGGACAGGGCGAACACTGAAGCTTTCTTT CASWDRANTEAFF
TRBJ1-1 TRBV9 TRBD1 - TGTGCCAGCAGCGTAGAGGGACAGAGATCTGAAGCTTTCTTT CASSVEGQRSEAFF
TRBJ1-1 TRBV3-1/TRBV3-2 - - TGTGCCAGCAGCCTTGAGGGGGGGGGAGCTTTCTTT CASSLEGGGAFF
TRBJ2-4 TRBV2 - - TGTGCCACAACGGGGATTCTAGCCAAAAACATTCAGTACTTC CATTGILAKNIQYF
TRBJ2-1 TRBV27 TRBD2 - TGTGCCAGCAGTTTATTTGGGGGGGTCCCCTACAATGAGCAGTTCTTC CASSLFGGVPYNEQFF
TRBJ1-2 TRBV19 TRBD1 - TGTGCCAGTAGTACGAACAGGGGCCTTAGCTATGGCTACACCTTC CASSTNRGLSYGYTF
TRBJ2-7 TRBV27 TRBD2 few TGTGCCACCCGTCCCCCTAGCGGGGGGGCCCACGAGCAGTACTTC CATRPPSGGAHEQYF
TRBJ1-6 TRBV27 - - TGTGCCAGCAGTGTGACAAGGCCGAGCTCCTATAATTCACCCCTCCACTTT CASSVTRPSSYNSPLHF
TRBJ2-2 TRBV19 TRBD1 - TGTGCCAGTACTCAGCCGGGACAGGGATTCGAACTGTTTTTT CASTQPGQGFELFF
TRBJ1-6 TRBV29-1 - - TGCAGCGTTGAAGTGACAGGCCCACCCCTCCACTTT CSVEVTGPPLHF
TRBJ1-5 TRBV5-1 - - TGCGCCAGCAGCATCAGGGGCACTCAGCCCCAGCATTTT CASSIRGTQPQHF
TRBJ2-1 TRBV27 - - TGTGCCAGCAAAATTTTCAGGAACCCCTACAATGAGCAGTTCTTC CASKIFRNPYNEQFF